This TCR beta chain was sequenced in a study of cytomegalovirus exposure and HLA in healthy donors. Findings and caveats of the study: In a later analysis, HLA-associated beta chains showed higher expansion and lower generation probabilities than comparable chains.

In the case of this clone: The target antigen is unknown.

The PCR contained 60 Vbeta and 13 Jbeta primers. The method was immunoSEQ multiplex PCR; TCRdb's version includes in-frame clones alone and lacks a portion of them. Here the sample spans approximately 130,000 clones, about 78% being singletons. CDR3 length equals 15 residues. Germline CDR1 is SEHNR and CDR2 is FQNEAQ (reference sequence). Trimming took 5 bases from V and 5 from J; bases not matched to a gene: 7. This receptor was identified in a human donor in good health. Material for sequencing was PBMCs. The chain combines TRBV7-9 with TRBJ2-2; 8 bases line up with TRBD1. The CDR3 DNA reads TGTGCCAGCAGCGGCGGGACAGGCCAAACCGGGGAGCTGTTTTTT. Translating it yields CASSGGTGQTGELFF.